Reported below is one TCR beta chain. Germline assignment: CDR1 SGHRS and CDR2 YFSETQ. This CDR3 spans 16 amino acids. Unmatched junction bases numbered 10, after V lost 7 bases and J lost 2 bases. The data belong to a study of identical twins. TCRdb passed the 5' RACE reads through MiXCR, listing each CDR3 protein once. The sample gives more than 400,000 distinct CDR3 sequences, approximately 16% of which show up once; roughly 0.42% is in the top ten. This sample was also put to use in a study of yellow fever vaccine responses in identical twins.

Specimen: CD4+ T cells sorted from blood. The chain links TRBV5-1 to TRBJ2-3; 10 bases map to TRBD2. This sequence was found in a woman aged 18-30 years in good health. CDR3 sequence reads: CASGNLAGAHTDTQYF. In DNA form, the CDR3 reads TGCGCCAGCGGAAACCTAGCGGGGGCCCACACAGATACGCAGTATTTT.